Listed here are 32 T cell receptor beta chains from one sample, sequenced in a study of neurological immune-mediated disorders. TCRdb reprocessed the 5' RACE reads via MiXCR and lists one record per CDR3 protein. The sample records some 37,000 distinct CDR3 sequences, more than 4.5% being singletons. The sample taken for sequencing was CD4+ T cells from blood. Receptor source: a young man in good health.

This clonotype was picked up many times. The V and J genes are TRBV5-1 and TRBJ1-1; no firm D call. Germline V gives CDR1 SGHRS, CDR2 YFSETQ. This CDR3 spans 14 amino acids. Trimming shortened V by 2 bases and J by 2 bases, and 10 bases separated the two germline ends. The CDR3: CASSFLPVNTEAFF. The CDR3 region has the DNA TGCGCCAGCAGCTTTCTACCAGTTAACACTGAAGCTTTCTTT.

The chain couples TRBV14 to TRBJ1-1; D remains unclear. The CDR3 has 12 amino acids. Germline assignment: CDR1 SGHDN and CDR2 FVKESK. V lost 8 bases and J 0 bases, leaving 7 bases between the germline ends. The CDR3 bases are TGTGCCAGCCAAGACATGAACACTGAAGCTTTCTTT. Translating gives CASQDMNTEAFF.

In its sample, this clonotype was seen many times. CDR3 amino acids: CATSDFTSGGADEQFF. As DNA, the CDR3 is TGTGCCACCAGTGATTTTACTAGCGGGGGGGCCGATGAGCAGTTCTTC. The V and J genes are TRBV24-1 and TRBJ2-1, with 13 positions matching TRBD2. CDR3 size: 16 residues. From germline, CDR1 is KGHDR and CDR2 SFDVKD. Trimming cost V 1 base and J 8 bases; bases outside gene matches: 4.

Many counts were recorded for this clonotype. This chain joins TRBV5-1 and TRBJ2-3; 7 nucleotides match TRBD2. CDR1 SGHRS and CDR2 YFSETQ come from the germline V gene. This CDR3 is 16 amino acids long. The V and J ends lost 2 bases and 0 bases, in that order; junction bases with no gene match: 6. The CDR3 DNA follows: TGCGCCAGCAGCTTTATGCAGCGGGGCAGCACAGATACGCAGTATTTT. Its protein product is CASSFMQRGSTDTQYF.

This clonotype was recorded many times. The chain recombines TRBV6-5 with TRBJ1-3; no reliable D call. This CDR3 spans 15 amino acids. V was shortened by 0 bases and J by 2 bases, with 8 bases between the two germline ends. Germline assignment: CDR1 MNHEY and CDR2 SVGAGI. The CDR3 protein is CASSYSEGTGNTIYF. In DNA form, the CDR3 reads TGTGCCAGCAGTTACTCGGAGGGAACTGGAAACACCATATATTTT.

This clonotype was recorded at least ten times. The chain carries TRBV27 and TRBJ1-1; maybe TRBD1 (5 bases). The CDR3 length is 15 residues. Germline CDR1 and CDR2: MNHEY and SMNVEV (reference sequence). Trimming cost V 5 bases and J 0 bases, with 13 bases left between them. CDR3 sequence: CASSRQTPMNTEAFF. Written as DNA, the CDR3 is TGTGCCAGCAGTAGACAGACTCCGATGAACACTGAAGCTTTCTTT.

A few counts support this clonotype. The rearrangement joins TRBV11-2 to TRBJ2-5, with 13 bases matching TRBD2. Germline assignment: CDR1 SGHAT and CDR2 FQNNGV. V dropped 7 bases and J dropped 2; count of bases not matched to a gene: 13. The CDR3 runs to 18 residues. CDR3 sequence reads: CASIGGTSGKSGQETQYF. CDR3 sequence (DNA): TGTGCCAGCATTGGAGGGACTAGCGGGAAGTCAGGGCAAGAGACCCAGTACTTC.

This clonotype was recorded at least ten times. V is TRBV7-8 and J is TRBJ1-1, with D perhaps TRBD1 (6 bases). The ends were cut back, 1 base at V and 5 bases at J, with 17 bases in the middle. The length of the CDR3 is 16 residues. Germline V gene lookup returns CDR1 SGHVS and CDR2 FQNEAQ. CDR3: CASSLVGGLGGTEAFF. DNA for the CDR3: TGTGCCAGCAGCTTAGTAGGGGGGCTAGGTGGGACTGAAGCTTTCTTT.

This clonotype was seen many times. This sequence joins TRBV6-5 and TRBJ2-5; no firm D call. The CDR3 covers 13 residues. CDR1 and CDR2 from the germline V gene are MNHEY and SVGAGI. The V and J ends lost 6 bases and 0 bases respectively, with 8 bases between them. Written as DNA, the CDR3 is TGTGCCAGCAGAGAGGAATACCAAGAGACCCAGTACTTC. It translates to CASREEYQETQYF.

This clonotype was seen repeatedly, ten times or more. The rearrangement links TRBV14 to TRBJ2-3, with D possibly being TRBD1 (6 bases). Looked up from germline, CDR1 is SGHDN and CDR2 is FVKESK. The CDR3 extends over 15 amino acids. V was cut by 3 bases and J by 0 bases, with 10 bases left in between. CDR3 sequence reads: CASSQGTFSTDTQYF. The CDR3 nucleotides are TGTGCCAGCAGCCAGGGGACATTTAGCACAGATACGCAGTATTTT.

This clonotype was found many times. The V gene is TRBV5-1, the J gene TRBJ2-2, with D perhaps assigned TRBD1 or TRBD2 (5 bases each). The CDR3 is 15 amino acids. Trimming shortened V by 0 bases and J by 6 bases, and 12 bases separated the two germline ends. Germline V lookup: CDR1 SGHRS, CDR2 YFSETQ. The CDR3 spells CASSLANVGAGELFF. The CDR3 DNA sequence: TGCGCCAGCAGCTTGGCCAACGTGGGGGCCGGGGAGCTGTTTTTT.

This clonotype was picked up many times. The chain uses TRBV7-2 and TRBJ2-1, with 7 bases identical to TRBD1. CDR3 length equals 15 residues. CDR1 is SGHTA, CDR2 FQGNSA, per germline. V shed 1 base, J shed 3 bases, and the junction held 3 bases outside the gene matches. The CDR3 DNA sequence: TGTGCCAGCAGCTTAGGAGGGGGCTTCTACAATGAGCAGTTCTTC. Its protein is CASSLGGGFYNEQFF.

This clonotype was counted ten times or more. The chain combines TRBV5-1 with TRBJ2-3; 9 nucleotides line up with TRBD1. The CDR3 contains 16 residues. V lost 4 bases, J lost 2 bases, and 8 bases stayed unmatched. Germline-derived CDR1 and CDR2 are SGHRS and YFSETQ. Here the CDR3 DNA reads TGCGCCAGCAGCACCGGGACAGGGAGAAACACAGATACGCAGTATTTT. Translating gives CASSTGTGRNTDTQYF. Looking up the rest from reference TRBV5-1 and TRBJ2-3 gives the full variable domain: KAGVTQTPRYLIKTRGQQVTLSCSPISGHRSVSWYQQTPGQGLQFLFEYFSETQRNKGNFPGRFSGRQFSNSRSEMNVSTLELGDSALYLCASSTGTGRNTDTQYFGPGTRLTVL.

This clonotype appeared many times. The chain has TRBV10-3 and TRBJ2-3, with D perhaps TRBD1 (5 bases). Germline values: CDR1 ENHRY, CDR2 SYGVKD. The CDR3 contains 13 residues. The ends were cut back, 4 bases at V and 0 bases at J, with 5 bases in the middle. This CDR3 reads CAISGQSTDTQYF. CDR3 DNA sequence: TGTGCCATCAGTGGACAGAGCACAGATACGCAGTATTTT.

This clonotype was seen ten or more times. This sequence joins TRBV6-2 or TRBV6-3 and TRBJ1-5; TRBD1 might be the D (5 bases). Trimming shortened V by 4 bases and J by 1 base, and 23 bases separated the two germline ends. This CDR3 comprises 19 residues. CDR1 and CDR2 (germline): MNHEY, SVGEGT. Written as DNA, the CDR3 is TGTGCCAGCAGTTTCGCAAACCCGGTGGGGGGAATCAGCAATCAGCCCCAGCATTTT. This sequence encodes CASSFANPVGGISNQPQHF.

This clonotype was counted ten times or more. The J gene is TRBJ1-6, the V gene TRBV6-1, with TRBD1 matching 10 bases. Trimming removed 6 bases from V and 3 bases from J; junction bases left unmatched: 26. Germline assignment: CDR1 MNHNS and CDR2 SASEGT. There are 23 residues in the CDR3. CDR3 residues: CASSPHTGQGIGKGAHYNSPLHF. The CDR3 bases are TGTGCCAGCAGCCCACACACGGGACAGGGGATAGGGAAGGGGGCTCACTATAATTCACCCCTCCACTTT.

This clonotype was seen ten or more times. The chain uses TRBV20-1 and TRBJ2-7, with 8 bases fitting TRBD1. The CDR3 loop spans 15 amino acids. The V and J ends lost 3 bases and 5 bases, in that order; junction bases with no gene match: 12. In germline, CDR1 is DFQATT, CDR2 SNEGSKA (reference sequence). The CDR3, as DNA: TGCAGTGCTAGTACGCCCGGGACAGGATTTGACGAGCAGTACTTC. Translated, it gives CSASTPGTGFDEQYF.

The table lists this clonotype with many counts. The rearrangement links TRBV7-3 to TRBJ1-1; no clear D gene. V dropped 4 bases and J dropped 3 bases, with 12 bases sitting between them. Per the germline V gene, CDR1 is SGHTA and CDR2 is FQGTGA. The CDR3 covers 14 residues. CDR3 nucleotides: TGTGCCAGCAGCTGGCGGCCAGGAGACACTGAAGCTTTCTTT. Residues: CASSWRPGDTEAFF.

This clonotype was observed at least ten times. The chain joins TRBV12-3 or TRBV12-4 to TRBJ1-1; no clear D gene. This CDR3 comprises 14 residues. V was pared by 3 bases and J by 1 base, with 9 bases between. CDR3 in DNA: TGTGCCAGCAGTTTCGTCCCAGGGAACACTGAAGCTTTCTTT. Translating it yields CASSFVPGNTEAFF.

This clonotype was picked up a small number of times. The chain employs TRBV6-5 and TRBJ1-6, with D hard to call. The CDR3 has 17 residues. Trimming cost V 0 bases and J 8 bases, with 17 bases left between them. CDR1 and CDR2 (germline): MNHEY, SVGAGI. CDR3 in DNA: TGTGCCAGCAGTTACTCTCGGTCGTCAGGAGGATATTCACCCCTCCACTTT. As protein: CASSYSRSSGGYSPLHF.

In this sample, this clonotype turned up many times. V is TRBV7-9 and J is TRBJ2-3; D unresolved. Germline loops: CDR1 SEHNR, CDR2 FQNEAQ (reference sequence). Trimming took off 3 bases at V and 6 bases at J, with 10 bases between the two ends. The CDR3 loop spans 13 amino acids. The CDR3 sequence: CASSFPSMDTQYF. The CDR3 DNA reads as TGTGCCAGCAGCTTCCCGTCGATGGATACGCAGTATTTT.

This clonotype was counted a single time. The V call is TRBV5-1, the J call TRBJ1-1, with a tentative D call TRBD1 (5 bases). Germline V gene sequence: CDR1 SGHRS, CDR2 YFSETQ. V lost 9 bases and J lost 2, with 14 bases in between. The CDR3 is made up of 13 amino acids. The CDR3 sequence is CANTQGSNTEAFF. CDR3 DNA: TGCGCCAACACCCAGGGTAGCAACACTGAAGCTTTCTTT.

This clonotype was counted at least ten times. V usage is TRBV15 and J usage is TRBJ2-1; 8 positions match TRBD1. This CDR3 is built from 16 residues. V shed 2 bases and J 7 bases; nucleotides not matched to a gene: 10. Germline CDR1 and CDR2: LNHNV and YYDKDF (reference sequence). The CDR3 nucleotides are TGTGCCACCAGCAGACCAGGACAGGGCACCCAGAATGAGCAGTTCTTC. As protein: CATSRPGQGTQNEQFF.

This clonotype came up many times. Written as DNA, the CDR3 is TGTGCCAGCTCAGGCGGGACAGGGAGAACTGAAGCTTTCTTT. Translated: CASSGGTGRTEAFF. The genes are TRBV18 and TRBJ1-1; TRBD1 matches 9 bases. This CDR3 is 14 amino acids long. Germline V lookup: CDR1 KGHSH, CDR2 LQKENI. J lost 5 bases, V lost 5 bases, and 6 bases had no gene match.

This clonotype was observed at least ten times. V and J are TRBV20-1 and TRBJ2-1; TRBD2 matches 7 bases. V was clipped by 6 bases and J by 7 bases; unmatched bases: 15. Looked up from germline, CDR1 is DFQATT and CDR2 is SNEGSKA (reference sequence). This CDR3 has 15 amino acids. The CDR3 DNA sequence: TGCAGTGCCGATGGGGGGGGGAGTATCGGGAATGAGCAGTTCTTC. Translated, it gives CSADGGGSIGNEQFF.

This clonotype was seen repeatedly, ten times or more. This chain joins TRBV9 and TRBJ2-7; D unclear. The CDR3 has 14 residues. Looked up from germline, CDR1 is SGDLS and CDR2 is YYNGEE. The germline V and J ends were trimmed by 0 bases and 2 bases, with 9 bases remaining between them. CDR3 protein: CASSVGTRAYEQYF. The CDR3 DNA sequence: TGTGCCAGCAGCGTAGGGACCCGAGCCTACGAGCAGTACTTC.

In the case of this clonotype: Sequence at one end of the junction differs from germline and may be a read error. V and J are TRBV9 and TRBJ1-4, with unresolved D. Germline CDR1 reads SGDLS; CDR2 reads YYNGEE. The CDR3 has 12 amino acids. The CDR3 DNA reads TGTGCCAACAGCCGGGAAGGTGAAGAACTGTTTTTT. Translated, it gives CANSREGEELFF.

In this sample, this clonotype turned up many times. This chain joins TRBV9 and TRBJ2-2, with 7 bases aligning to TRBD2. Germline V CDR1 and CDR2: SGDLS, YYNGEE. J lost 6 bases, V lost 0 bases, and 11 bases had no gene match. This CDR3 comprises 17 residues. The CDR3 loop reads CASSVELRAGRAGELFF. CDR3 nucleotide sequence: TGTGCCAGCAGCGTAGAGTTGAGGGCAGGGAGGGCCGGGGAGCTGTTTTTT.

This clonotype was counted once. The chain has TRBV18 and TRBJ1-1, with TRBD1 matching 7 bases. The V gene end was trimmed by 3 bases and the J gene end by 5 bases; junction bases not matched to a gene: 3. Germline CDR1 and CDR2: KGHSH and LQKENI. This CDR3 has 13 residues. The CDR3 is CASSPGQATEAFF. CDR3 bases: TGTGCCAGCTCACCTGGACAGGCTACTGAAGCTTTCTTT.

This clonotype was detected ten times or more. The CDR3 coding sequence is TGTGCCAGCAGCTCGGGACAGGGGGCCTACGAGCAGTACTTC. This gives the protein CASSSGQGAYEQYF. J is TRBJ2-7 and V is TRBV6-6; 11 bases map to TRBD1. The CDR3 spans 14 residues. V shed 6 bases, J shed 2 bases, and the junction held 3 bases outside the gene matches. Germline CDR1 is MNHNY and CDR2 is SVGAGI (reference sequence).

This clonotype was detected many times. The chain uses TRBV29-1 and TRBJ1-1; 9 nucleotides align to TRBD1. Per germline, CDR1 SQVTM and CDR2 ANQGSEA. The trim removed 6 bases at V and 4 bases at J, leaving 9 bases unmatched. CDR3 length: 14 residues. For the CDR3, the DNA is TGCAGCGTGGGGACAGGGAATTGGGTCACTGAAGCTTTCTTT. Translating gives CSVGTGNWVTEAFF.

This clonotype has at least ten counts. The chain uses TRBV5-1 and TRBJ2-4; D unclear. Germline V gene data show CDR1 as SGHRS and CDR2 as YFSETQ. V was clipped by 3 bases and J by 2 bases, with 12 bases between them. This CDR3 spans 15 amino acids. The CDR3 loop reads CASSSDPNPKNIQYF. Here the CDR3 DNA reads TGCGCCAGCAGCTCCGACCCGAACCCCAAAAACATTCAGTACTTC.